This T cell receptor beta chain was sequenced in a study of regulatory T cells in long-lasting Graves disease. Time point meaning: newly diagnosed GD, antithyroid drugs for less than 3 months. PBMC-derived RNA was used for the TCR library. Concerning this clonotype itself: Its antigen remains unknown.

Findings of the study overall: In persistent patients, shared public clonotypes (around 2,500) outnumbered those in new patients (about 890).

The germline gives CDR1 KGHSH, CDR2 LQKENI. CDR3 size: 15 residues. V was pared by 3 bases and J by 2 bases, with 6 bases of the junction left unmatched. Libraries of TCR beta came from iRepertoire HTBI primers plus Arm-PCR of CDR3 regions. TCRdb used MiXCR to reprocess the multiplex PCR reads, holding one entry per CDR3 protein. The repertoire holds about 450,000 distinct CDR3 sequences, with 11% to 15% as singletons. This sample was also put to use in a study of T cells in Graves' hyperthyroidism and ophthalmopathy.

The TCR was taken from a woman aged 45 to 65 with Graves disease. The specimen was peripheral blood mononuclear cells (PBMCs), collected at new diagnosis, from a patient treated with antithyroid drugs. The chain combines TRBV18 with TRBJ2-7, with TRBD1 matching over 8 bases. The CDR3 DNA is TGTGCCAGCTCACCCGGGACAGGTTCCACCTACGAGCAGTACTTC. Protein product: CASSPGTGSTYEQYF.